The T cell receptor (beta chain) under discussion was sequenced for a study of shared clonotypes between healthy human individuals. It was at deep level that the assay was run. Assay used: immunoSEQ multiplex PCR; TCRdb lists only in-frame clones, some missing. The data hold about 2.3 million clones, with about 90% observed a single time. Study results and caveats: Sharing of clonotypes among donors was expected to vary with sequencing depth. The study sampled only blood, and tissue repertoires likely differ.

Worth noting for this clone: Antigen unknown.

This clonotype was sampled from a man aged 18 to 29 in good health. Some clones in this sample may be carry-over from other donors' samples. What was sequenced was naive CD4+ T cells from PBMCs. Subset: CD45RA+ positively selected.

Here the CDR3 DNA reads TGCGCCAGCAGACCCGGGACAGGGGGCTATGGCTACACCTTC. Translated, it gives CASRPGTGGYGYTF. The gene calls are TRBV5-1 and TRBJ1-2, with TRBD1 matching over 11 bases. V was pared by 5 bases and J by 4 bases, with 4 bases of the junction left unmatched. CDR3 size: 14 residues. The V gene's germline CDR1 is SGHRS and CDR2 YFSETQ. Using reference TRBV5-1 and TRBJ1-2 for the parts outside the CDR3, the full variable domain is KAGVTQTPRYLIKTRGQQVTLSCSPISGHRSVSWYQQTPGQGLQFLFEYFSETQRNKGNFPGRFSGRQFSNSRSEMNVSTLELGDSALYLCASRPGTGGYGYTFGSGTRLTVV.